This T cell receptor beta chain is drawn from a study of T cell responses to AZD1222 COVID-19 vaccine. Germline CDR1 MDHEN, CDR2 SYDVKM. V was cut by 5 bases and J by 6 bases, with 13 bases left in between. CDR3 length: 14 residues. Turning to this clone: Its antigen is not identified.

Whole-study findings and limits: At baseline, just 5 or 6 AZD1222 recipients tested seropositive. It should be noted that donors were predominantly white British and more often female, and clonal diversity was possibly underestimated.

Doses given second, at about 4 or about 12 weeks, were pooled. This table comes from immunoSEQ multiplex PCR, and its TCRdb copy is limited to in-frame clones, with some not included. Altogether about 70,000 clones are present, roughly four fifths being singletons, with the ten largest covering about 6.3%. The TCR comes from an adult who received the AZD1222 COVID-19 vaccine. Specimen: peripheral blood, collected 28 days after the second AZD1222 dose. The V call is TRBV28, the J call TRBJ2-2; D is perhaps TRBD2 (5 bases). CDR3 sequence: CASSKGPGSGELFF. The CDR3 nucleotides are TGTGCCAGCAGTAAGGGCCCGGGGTCCGGGGAGCTGTTTTTT.